This record concerns one T cell receptor beta chain sequence. Its antigen is still unknown. The CD4+ fraction was divided into a CD45RA+ naive subset and a CD45RA-negative memory subset. The data belong to a study of shared clonotypes between healthy human individuals. Study as a whole: Per-donor plates numbered three CD4 naive, three CD4 memory, two CD8 naive and one CD8 memory.

Looked up from germline, CDR1 is SGDLS and CDR2 is YYNGEE. This CDR3 is built from 15 residues. V lost 4 bases and J lost 8; bases outside the gene matches: 7. Assay: immunoSEQ multiplex PCR; the TCRdb copy retains only in-frame clones and omits some. Of some 2,000,000 clones in the sample, almost 96% are singletons; the top ten hold about 0.13%. Broader study findings: Sequencing depth was expected to influence donor clonotype sharing. Generation probabilities of non-shared clonotypes were lower (relative to those shared by all four donors).

The sequenced sample was naive CD4+ T cells sorted from blood. Documented subset: CD45RA+ positively selected. This TCR derives from a young man in good health. The chain uses TRBV9 and TRBJ2-4; 12 positions agree with TRBD2. This CDR3 reads CASSPLASGRDIQYF. CDR3 nucleotides: TGTGCCAGCAGCCCCCTCGCTAGCGGGAGGGACATTCAGTACTTC.